This T cell receptor beta chain was retrieved from a study of T cells after yellow fever vaccination. Study background: SMART-Seq v4 Ultra Low Input prepared the low-cell-number fractions.

Study conclusions and caveats: When the response was secondary, it was weaker but reached its peak faster, day 5 versus 15. Clonotype sharing between CD4 and CD8 compartments was small.

In TCRdb, the 5' RACE reads were re-called with MiXCR into one record per CDR3 protein. The table has about 320,000 distinct CDR3 sequences, about 10% seen once; the top ten hold around 3.2%. Details on this clonotype: Its cognate antigen is unknown.

Germline CDR1 KGHDR, CDR2 SFDVKD. Losses at the gene ends were 3 bases for V and 5 bases for J; bases not matched to a gene: 9. The length of the CDR3 is 16 residues. The clonotype was recovered from a man younger than 35 who received the YFV17D yellow fever vaccine. The sample was CD4+ T cells sorted from PBMCs, taken 45 days after the yellow fever booster vaccination. The gene calls are TRBV24-1 and TRBJ1-2, with TRBD1 matching 9 bases. Here the CDR3 reads CATSDRRDRAFYGYTF. CDR3 sequence (DNA): TGTGCCACCAGTGATCGCCGGGACAGGGCCTTTTATGGCTACACCTTC.